The rows below give T cell receptor beta chains drawn from one sample of a study of CD8 T cells in ankylosing spondylitis. One entry per CDR3 protein, called by TCRdb with MiXCR from the 5' RACE reads. Here the sample spans more than 300,000 distinct CDR3 sequences, roughly 12% being singletons. The sequencing sample was made of blood, either unsorted or a sorted T cell fraction (not recorded which). These receptors came from a female donor with ankylosing spondylitis or in good health (not recorded which). CDR3s include the opening cysteine and the closing phenylalanine or tryptophan. D genes are given only for firm matches. Size is omitted from some rows. Given values are once, few, many or a class for expanded clones.

abundance	d_gene	v_gene	j_gene	len	CDR3aa	CDR3nt
many	TRBD2	TRBV4-2	TRBJ2-3	16	CASSQDQLAGTDTQYF	TGTGCCAGCAGCCAAGATCAACTAGCGGGTACAGATACGCAGTATTTT
few	TRBD1	TRBV14	TRBJ2-4	16	CASSLRQGASKNIQYF	TGTGCCAGCAGCCTACGACAGGGTGCGTCCAAAAACATTCAGTACTTC
many	-	TRBV27	TRBJ2-7	11	CASSSGVGQYF	TGTGCCAGCAGTTCAGGGGTCGGGCAGTACTTC
-	TRBD2	TRBV7-2	TRBJ2-7	15	CASGSGGRKSYEQYF	TGTGCCAGCGGCTCTGGCGGGAGAAAATCCTACGAGCAGTACTTC
many	TRBD1	TRBV6-1	TRBJ2-7	16	CASSTDPGQGRKEQYF	TGTGCCAGCAGCACAGATCCGGGACAGGGACGAAAGGAGCAGTACTTC
-	TRBD2	TRBV27	TRBJ2-1	18	CASSLMLASGSSYNEQFF	TGTGCCAGCAGTTTAATGTTGGCTAGCGGGAGTTCCTACAATGAGCAGTTCTTC
few	-	TRBV12-3/TRBV12-4	TRBJ1-6	15	CASSSGTGSRSPLHF	TGTGCCAGCAGTTCAGGGACGGGCTCCCGGTCACCCCTCCACTTT
many	TRBD1	TRBV29-1	TRBJ2-1	12	CSVEGQNNEQFF	TGCAGCGTTGAGGGACAGAACAATGAGCAGTTCTTC
-	-	TRBV3-1	TRBJ2-2	11	CASALVGELFF	TGTGCCAGCGCTTTGGTGGGGGAGCTGTTTTTT
many	TRBD1	TRBV12-3/TRBV12-4	TRBJ1-2	15	CASSFSTGTVYGYTF	TGTGCCAGCAGTTTTAGTACCGGGACAGTCTATGGCTACACCTTC
-	TRBD1	TRBV5-5	TRBJ2-2	16	CASSPQTGLGTGELFF	TGTGCCAGCAGCCCCCAGACAGGGTTGGGCACCGGGGAGCTGTTTTTT
many	-	TRBV5-1	TRBJ2-3	16	CASSSLGGKGSDTQYF	TGCGCCAGCAGCTCCCTTGGAGGGAAGGGGTCAGATACGCAGTATTTT
many	-	TRBV20-1	TRBJ1-5	14	CSARIGASNQPQHF	TGCAGTGCTCGAATCGGGGCGAGCAATCAGCCCCAGCATTTT
few	-	TRBV19	TRBJ1-1	13	CASSISGGSEAFF	TGTGCCAGTAGTATTTCGGGGGGATCTGAAGCTTTCTTT
-	TRBD2	TRBV27	TRBJ2-7	17	CASSLRAGGLRMGEQYF	TGTGCCAGCAGTTTACGAGCGGGGGGCCTGAGGATGGGCGAGCAGTACTTC
-	-	TRBV6-1	TRBJ2-5	12	CASSEAVETQYF	TGTGCCAGCAGTGAAGCTGTAGAGACCCAGTACTTC